This T cell receptor (beta chain) comes out of a study of cytomegalovirus exposure and HLA in healthy donors. This clone has a handful of counts. The PCR ran on 60 Vbeta and 13 Jbeta primers. This table comes from immunoSEQ multiplex PCR, and its TCRdb copy is limited to in-frame clones, with some not included. The sample has about 92,000 clones; 70% to 75% are singletons. This CDR3 region has 14 residues. The germline V gene has CDR1 MNHEY and CDR2 SVGAGI. Trimming cost V 6 bases and J 2 bases, with 11 bases left between them. This TCR derives from a woman aged 18-29 years in good health and CMV-seropositive. Sequenced input: PBMCs. This chain uses TRBV6-5 with TRBJ1-5; D perhaps matches TRBD1 (5 bases). The CDR3 region has the DNA TGTGCCAGCAGGACGGGGGGAGGCAATCAGCCCCAGCATTTT. It codes for CASRTGGGNQPQHF.